The present T cell receptor (beta chain) was sequenced within a study of T cells after yellow fever vaccination. Looking at the study overall: It was SMART-Seq v4 Ultra Low Input that prepared the fractions with low cell numbers. Broader study findings: Clonotypes shared by both compartments, CD4 and CD8, made up a small share. Subsequent to the booster, the majority of primary-vaccination clones reappeared (approximately 95% CD4, 70% to 90% CD8).

The ends lost 7 bases at V and 5 bases at J; junction bases unmatched: 11. Germline values: CDR1 SGHKS, CDR2 YYEKEE (reference sequence). This CDR3 is 14 amino acids long. Template-switching 5'RACE yielded the TCR cDNA; a universal primer site and UMIs were added in the process. TCRdb used MiXCR to reprocess the 5' RACE reads, holding one entry per CDR3 protein. The sample carries 140,000 to 150,000 distinct CDR3 sequences, less than 8.5% recorded once. In regard to this clonotype: Its matching antigen is unknown.

This chain connects TRBV5-5 to TRBJ2-5; 7 bases line up with TRBD2. Material: CD4+ T cells sorted from PBMCs, obtained 10 days after the yellow fever booster vaccination. This clonotype originated in a man between 25 and 39 years old who received the YFV17D yellow fever vaccine. DNA of the CDR3: TGTGCCAGCGGCCAGGCGGGAGTCTGGGAGACCCAGTACTTC. Its translation is CASGQAGVWETQYF.